This is a list of T cell receptor beta chains from one sample in a study of CD4+ T cells in melanoma. The repertoire was sequenced with immunoSEQ multiplex PCR; TCRdb's copy has only in-frame clones and lacks some. The table has around 19,000 clones, 81% seen once. The sequencing sample was made of cells from a culture (not recorded whether cultured in vitro). The source of these receptors is a human donor with melanoma. Each CDR3 is given with its conserved first and last residue.

j_gene | v_gene | CDR3aa
TRBJ1-5 | TRBV2 | CASMGSIQPQHF
TRBJ1-6 | TRBV30 | CARSGTGGSSSYNSPLHF
TRBJ1-3 | TRBV5-4 | CASSLGGAGNTIYF
TRBJ1-5 | TRBV19 | CASEGGRTYSNQPQHF
TRBJ1-4 | TRBV5-1 | CASRLGGNEKLFF
TRBJ2-3 | TRBV14 | CASSQDRGRAVRDTQYF
TRBJ2-1 | TRBV2 | CARYPMTSLIPNEQFF
TRBJ1-2 | TRBV21-1 | CASSKYRQGNPGYTF
TRBJ2-1 | TRBV6-6 | CASSPGDREQFF
TRBJ1-1 | TRBV18 | CASSPLAVGGITEAFF
TRBJ2-3 | TRBV13 | CASSLDAGLGGTDTQYF
TRBJ1-1 | TRBV19 | CASSTLRDRAMNTEAFF
TRBJ1-1 | TRBV5-1 | CASSDSLNTEAFF
TRBJ2-7 | TRBV7-7 | CASSDGLQSEQYF
TRBJ2-2 | TRBV6-1 | CASSDYLNTGELFF
TRBJ2-5 | TRBV13 | CASSLRLAGAETQYF
TRBJ1-2 | TRBV29-1 | CSVAAVTNYGYTF
- | TRBV5-5 | CASSPFVVSAYEQYF
TRBJ1-2 | TRBV30 | CAWGQGGGYTF
TRBJ2-2 | TRBV12-5 | CASGPSLGRTGLANTGELFF
TRBJ2-3 | TRBV12-5 | CASGFSNLGRTTDTQYF
TRBJ2-7 | TRBV7-8 | CASSFSSTYEQYF
TRBJ1-3 | TRBV2 | CASRAGNTIYF
TRBJ1-2 | TRBV10-2 | CATRVNGYTF
TRBJ1-1 | TRBV18 | CASSPGRNTEAFF
TRBJ1-1 | TRBV11-2 | CASSLELTDTEAFF
TRBJ1-6 | TRBV14 | CASSQDNRVNSPLHF
TRBJ1-1 | TRBV10-1 | CASNWAVGTEAFF
TRBJ2-7 | TRBV2 | CASSATSGALQQYF
TRBJ2-7 | TRBV7-9 | CASSFEAAYEQYF
TRBJ1-2 | TRBV2 | CASSPRGGRRSHGYTF
TRBJ2-3 | TRBV18 | CASSQLADTDTQYF
TRBJ1-5 | TRBV6-6 | CATRVYTNQPQHF
TRBJ1-2 | TRBV5-8 | CASRPYRGRDPGYTF
TRBJ2-1 | TRBV29-1 | CSVSRGSYNEQFF
TRBJ1-2 | TRBV18 | CASAPPGNSYGYTF
TRBJ1-2 | TRBV6-1 | CASSELGRGYTF
TRBJ1-2 | TRBV27 | CASRKGDYGYTF
TRBJ1-2 | TRBV19 | CASRGSGGYRYGYTF
TRBJ2-2 | TRBV5-1 | CASSPLPGQGKGTTGELFF
TRBJ1-2 | TRBV10-2 | CASSVDRASGYTF
TRBJ1-2 | TRBV4-2 | CASSQGQSNYGYTF
TRBJ2-6 | TRBV6-5 | CASSALGGANVLTF
TRBJ1-2 | TRBV30 | CACQPALGYTF
TRBJ2-7 | TRBV5-1 | CASRSASGLAGSEQYF
TRBJ1-1 | TRBV5-1 | CASSFSRGTTEAFF
TRBJ2-3 | TRBV16 | CASSPGLAGRDTQYF
TRBJ2-5 | TRBV11-2 | CASSPRLTSGGQETQYF